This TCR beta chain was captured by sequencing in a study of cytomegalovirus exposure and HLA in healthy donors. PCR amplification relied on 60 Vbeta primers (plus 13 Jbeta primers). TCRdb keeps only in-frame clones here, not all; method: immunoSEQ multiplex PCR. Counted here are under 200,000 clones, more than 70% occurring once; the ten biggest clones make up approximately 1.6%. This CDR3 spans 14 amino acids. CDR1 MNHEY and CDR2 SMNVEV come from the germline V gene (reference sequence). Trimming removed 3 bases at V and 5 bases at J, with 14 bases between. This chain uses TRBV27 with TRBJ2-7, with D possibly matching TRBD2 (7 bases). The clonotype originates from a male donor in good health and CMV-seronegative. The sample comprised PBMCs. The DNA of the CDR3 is TGTGCCAGCAGTTTGGGCGGGGGCGGACACGAGCAGTACTTC. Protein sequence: CASSLGGGGHEQYF.